Following are 7 T cell receptor beta chains from one sample sequenced in a study of CXCR3-negative and CXCR3-positive naive CD8 T cells. Researchers prepared the TRB cDNA libraries using 5' RACE with UMI labels. TCRdb reprocessed the 5' RACE reads, keeping one entry per CDR3 protein, no DNA. Recorded here are 130,000 or so distinct CDR3 sequences; the top ten clones represent around 0.37%. The study, taken as a whole, reports: CXCR3-positive naive cells carried more hydrophobic TRB CDR3s than CXCR3-negative naive cells did.

For these receptors, no antigen is known. Sequences were obtained from naive CXCR3+ CD8+ T cells from blood. As for subset: CD45RO-CCR7+CD27+CD95- naive CD8+ T cells expressing CXCR3 (TNR3+). The receptor source for this set is a human donor in good health. Some clones in this sample may be carry-over from other donors' samples.

The chain has TRBV5-5 and TRBJ2-1. The CDR3 is 13 residues long. Germline V lookup: CDR1 SGHKS, CDR2 YYEKEE (reference sequence). This CDR3 reads CASSFRPQNEQFF.

The chain recombines TRBV27 with TRBJ2-7. The CDR3 totals 16 residues. The germline V gene encodes CDR1 MNHEY and CDR2 SMNVEV (reference sequence). The CDR3 region is CASSLMGTNPTYEQYF.

The genes are TRBV12-3 or TRBV12-4 and TRBJ2-3; TCRdb lists TRBD1, though no DNA is available to test this call. The CDR3 runs to 13 residues. CDR3 residues: CASHQGTPDTQYF.

The V and J genes are TRBV15 and TRBJ2-1; with no DNA, the TCRdb D assignment of TRBD1 cannot be verified. The germline CDR1 and CDR2 sequences are LNHNV and YYDKDF (reference sequence). This CDR3 contains 18 residues. The CDR3 reads CATSRGGTGTGEHHEQFF.

The chain is built from TRBV4-3 and TRBJ1-6; without DNA, the TCRdb call of TRBD1 cannot be checked. Germline V CDR1 and CDR2: LGHNA, YSLEER. This CDR3 is built from 14 residues. CDR3 protein: CASSPGTGVSPLHF.

This rearrangement joins TRBV25-1 to TRBJ2-7; TCRdb returns TRBD1, unconfirmable since there is no DNA. Germline V gene sequence: CDR1 MGHDK, CDR2 SYGVNS. The CDR3 spans 16 residues. This CDR3 reads CASSIHRDPGSYEQYF.

The chain couples TRBV7-9 to TRBJ2-3; TCRdb designates TRBD1, a call that cannot be tested without DNA. Germline lookup yields CDR1 SEHNR and CDR2 FQNEAQ (reference sequence). The CDR3 loop spans 18 amino acids. The CDR3 sequence is CASIPRFPQGGTGDTQYF.